The 11 T cell receptor beta chains in this list originate from one sample, sequenced in a study of blood T cell repertoires in COVID-19. Clones were read by immunoSEQ multiplex PCR, and TCRdb kept only the in-frame ones, dropping some. The sample shows roughly 200,000 clones, 86% of them seen only once. The specimen sequenced was PBMCs or T cells enriched from blood (not recorded which). The receptors were gathered from a woman aged 40-49 years with acute COVID-19.

This sequence joins TRBV28 and TRBJ2-2; D is unresolved. CDR3 length: 14 amino acids. Trimming left V 2 bases short and J 0 bases short, with 4 bases between. Germline V gives CDR1 MDHEN, CDR2 SYDVKM. CDR3 sequence: CASSLLPNTGELFF. As DNA, the CDR3 is TGTGCCAGCAGTTTACTCCCGAACACCGGGGAGCTGTTTTTT.

The V and J genes are TRBV7-2 and TRBJ1-4; 7 nucleotides align to TRBD1. This CDR3 comprises 14 residues. Germline V lookup: CDR1 SGHTA, CDR2 FQGNSA. The V segment lost 5 bases and the J segment 5 bases; nucleotides outside the gene matches: 5. This CDR3 is CASSRPGQNEKLFF. The CDR3 region has the DNA TGTGCCAGCAGCCGCCCGGGACAGAATGAAAAACTGTTTTTT.

This chain uses TRBV2 with TRBJ1-2, with 8 bases identical to TRBD1. The V gene end was trimmed by 5 bases and the J gene end by 5 bases; junction bases not matched to a gene: 7. This CDR3 is built from 14 residues. CDR1 and CDR2 (germline): SNHLY, FYNNEI. In DNA form, the CDR3 reads TGTGCCAGCAGTTTAGGACAGGGAGGATATGGCTACACCTTC. It specifies CASSLGQGGYGYTF. The full variable domain, its missing parts supplied by reference TRBV2 and TRBJ1-2, is EPEVTQTPSHQVTQMGQEVILRCVPISNHLYFYWYRQILGQKVEFLVSFYNNEISEKSEIFDDQFSVERPDGSNFTLKIRSTKLEDSAMYFCASSLGQGGYGYTFGSGTRLTVV.

The V and J genes are TRBV14 and TRBJ1-2; TRBD1 agrees at 10 bases. The CDR3 is 15 residues long. The V gene's germline CDR1 is SGHDN and CDR2 FVKESK. The trim removed 4 bases at V and 8 bases at J, leaving 10 bases unmatched. As DNA, the CDR3 is TGTGCCAGCAGCCTCCTCGGGACAGGGGCCGTCGGCTACACCTTC. Protein product: CASSLLGTGAVGYTF.

V usage is TRBV5-1 and J usage is TRBJ2-3, with TRBD2 matching over 7 bases. Germline CDR1 is SGHRS and CDR2 is YFSETQ. The CDR3 runs to 15 residues. Trimming removed 0 bases from V and 4 bases from J; junction bases left unmatched: 5. The CDR3: CASSLGGLEADTQYF. CDR3 bases: TGCGCCAGCAGCTTGGGCGGACTAGAGGCAGATACGCAGTATTTT.

V gene TRBV11-2 combines with J gene TRBJ1-1; 7 bases are a match to TRBD1. Germline values: CDR1 SGHAT, CDR2 FQNNGV. The length of the CDR3 is 16 residues. With 5 bases clipped from V and 0 bases from J, the junction kept 9 bases outside the gene matches. Written as DNA, the CDR3 is TGTGCCAGCAGCCCAACTCCGGGACAGTTGAACACTGAAGCTTTCTTT. It specifies CASSPTPGQLNTEAFF.

This clone occurred a few times. The gene calls are TRBV12-3 or TRBV12-4 and TRBJ1-1; D call uncertain. The CDR3 has 12 residues. V lost 5 bases and J lost 3, with 7 bases in between. The chain's CDR3 is CASSLKHTEAFF. The CDR3 coding sequence is TGTGCCAGCAGTCTAAAGCACACTGAAGCTTTCTTT.

The V gene is TRBV5-5, the J gene TRBJ1-2; maybe TRBD1 (6 bases). This CDR3 has 13 residues. V was shortened by 4 bases and J by 4 bases, with 11 bases between the two germline ends. Germline-derived CDR1 and CDR2 are SGHKS and YYEKEE (reference sequence). The CDR3 coding sequence is TGTGCCAGCAGCGCCGGGACAAGCTATGGCTACACCTTC. It encodes CASSAGTSYGYTF.

On this clone: Germline and junction disagree at one end, which may indicate a read error. The chain combines TRBV5-1 with TRBJ1-1; 9 bases are a match to TRBD1. From germline, CDR1 is SGHRS and CDR2 YFSETQ. CDR3 length equals 17 residues. The chain's CDR3 is CASSLGPRGQGNAEAFF. In nucleotides, the CDR3 is TGCGCCAGCAGCTTGGGCCCCCGAGGACAGGGGAACGCTGAAGCTTTCTTT.

This rearrangement joins TRBV11-3 to TRBJ2-3, with TRBD1 matching over 11 bases. CDR1 and CDR2 (germline): SGHNT, YENEEA. V shed 5 bases, J shed 3 bases, and the junction held 7 bases outside the gene matches. This CDR3 is 16 amino acids long. CDR3 residues: CASSPGTGGSTDTQYF. As DNA, the CDR3 is TGTGCCAGCAGCCCCGGGACAGGGGGAAGTACAGATACGCAGTATTTT.

This clone was picked up a small number of times. The chain links TRBV10-1 to TRBJ2-1; 11 bases agree with TRBD2. The V gene's germline CDR1 is WNHNN and CDR2 SYGVQD (reference sequence). V lost 10 bases to trimming and J lost 7 bases; unmatched junction nucleotides: 12. This CDR3 has 15 residues. DNA of the CDR3: TGCGCCACTAGCCTCGGACTAGCGGGTAGGAATGAGCAGTTCTTC. It is translated as CATSLGLAGRNEQFF.